The entry below gives a single TCR beta chain sequence along with its context. Its antigen remains unknown. The CDR3 length is 14 residues. V was pared by 4 bases and J by 2 bases, with 12 bases between. Germline values: CDR1 LNHDA, CDR2 SQIVND (reference sequence). These data belong to a study of T cell responses to AZD1222 COVID-19 vaccine. Broader study findings: Baseline seropositives among AZD1222 recipients totaled only six. Spike-wide vaccine-associated CD4 TCRs dominated at 160-218 and 743-854. Spike-specific TCR depth and breadth grew after two AZD1222 doses. Reports say nearly half of spike-specific TCRs go after unmutated variant regions.

Clones were sequenced by immunoSEQ multiplex PCR, and TCRdb holds only the in-frame ones, with some missing. Of 160,000 or so clones in the sample, under 95% were seen once. The source is an adult who received the AZD1222 COVID-19 vaccine. The source material was peripheral blood, sampled 28 days after the second AZD1222 dose. The V gene is TRBV19, the J gene TRBJ2-7; no clear D gene. The CDR3 loop is CASSNSGAAYEQYF. CDR3 DNA sequence: TGTGCCAGTAGTAACTCGGGCGCAGCCTACGAGCAGTACTTC.